This T cell receptor (beta chain) comes out of a study of blood T cell repertoires in COVID-19. This CDR3 contains 14 residues. Per germline, CDR1 SGDLS and CDR2 YYNGEE. V lost 2 bases and J lost 8, with 16 bases in between. The data were produced by immunoSEQ multiplex PCR, yet TCRdb's version contains in-frame clones alone and is incomplete. Here the sample spans about 260,000 clones, 75% to 90% being singletons. Sequences were obtained from peripheral blood. The rearrangement links TRBV9 to TRBJ1-2; the D is unclear. The clonotype originates from a woman in her forties with acute or convalescent COVID-19. In DNA form, the CDR3 reads TGTGCCAGCAGCGTCGGAGCGGGCCTCAACGGCTACACCTTC. It yields the protein CASSVGAGLNGYTF.